The 14 T cell receptor beta chains listed next were all sequenced from one sample in a study of cytomegalovirus exposure and HLA in healthy donors. Both 60 Vbeta primers and 13 Jbeta primers went into the PCR. Only in-frame clones appear in the TCRdb table, and some are missing; sequencing was by immunoSEQ multiplex PCR. The sample lists some 140,000 clones; around 80% were seen once. Specimen: PBMCs. These receptors originate from a woman in her 50s in good health and CMV-seropositive.

The V gene is TRBV7-6, the J gene TRBJ1-2, with 11 bases aligning to TRBD1. The CDR3 extends over 14 amino acids. The V segment lost 5 bases and the J segment 4 bases; nucleotides outside the gene matches: 3. Germline V CDR1 and CDR2: SGHVS, FNYEAQ. The CDR3 DNA is TGTGCCAGCAGCCCGGACAGGGGGCCCTATGGCTACACCTTC. Amino acid sequence: CASSPDRGPYGYTF.

The V and J genes are TRBV6-6 and TRBJ1-3; D is undetermined. Germline V gene sequence: CDR1 MNHNY, CDR2 SVGAGI (reference sequence). The CDR3 has 14 amino acids. The ends were cut back, 4 bases at V and 3 bases at J, with 10 bases in the middle. This CDR3 reads CASSSSGYGNTIYF. The CDR3 DNA reads as TGTGCCAGCAGTTCTTCCGGGTATGGAAACACCATATATTTT.

This clone was picked up one time. The V gene is TRBV30, the J gene TRBJ1-5; D gene unclear. Trimming cost V 0 bases and J 2 bases, with 11 bases left between them. CDR1 and CDR2 from the germline V gene are GTSNPN and SVGIG (reference sequence). This CDR3 comprises 15 residues. The CDR3 spells CAWSVPGLGNQPQHF. Written as DNA, the CDR3 is TGTGCCTGGAGTGTACCCGGTTTGGGCAATCAGCCCCAGCATTTT.

The chain joins TRBV10-3 to TRBJ1-1; TRBD1 aligns across 7 bases. CDR3 size: 15 residues. Germline values: CDR1 ENHRY, CDR2 SYGVKD. Germline trimming cut 6 bases from V and 5 bases from J; bases unmatched to any gene: 12. The CDR3 spells CAIRGGGRGTTEAFF. The CDR3 nucleotides read TGTGCCATCAGGGGAGGAGGCAGGGGGACAACTGAAGCTTTCTTT.

In its sample, this clone was seen a few times. The chain employs TRBV4-2 and TRBJ2-7; tentatively, D is TRBD2 (6 bases). The V gene's germline CDR1 is LGHNA and CDR2 YNFKEQ. The V end lost 0 bases, the J end lost 4 bases, and 13 bases lay between the germline ends. The CDR3 is made up of 15 amino acids. The CDR3, as DNA: TGTGCCAGCAGCCAAGAGGACGGGGGAGCATACGAGCAGTACTTC. It specifies CASSQEDGGAYEQYF.

This clone has a handful of counts. The chain has TRBV9 and TRBJ2-7; possibly TRBD2 for D (5 bases). Deletions cut 1 base from V and 3 bases from J, with 14 bases between. Germline V gene sequence: CDR1 SGDLS, CDR2 YYNGEE. This CDR3 region has 15 residues. CDR3: CASSVKSSLDYEQYF. For the CDR3, the DNA is TGTGCCAGCAGCGTAAAGTCTAGCCTGGACTACGAGCAGTACTTC.

CDR3 nucleotides: TGTGCCAGCAGTCCTTCGGCAGGGGACCCCCACTATTATACCACCTTTTACGAGCAGTACTTC. As protein: CASSPSAGDPHYYTTFYEQYF. The gene calls are TRBV27 and TRBJ2-5; a weak D match, TRBD1 (6 bases). Gene TRBJ2-7 matches the end of the DNA better, so the J call may be wrong. Germline CDR1 is MNHEY and CDR2 is SMNVEV (reference sequence). The CDR3 spans 21 residues.

The rearrangement uses TRBV7-2 and TRBJ1-6, with 7 bases fitting TRBD1. Per the germline V gene, CDR1 is SGHTA and CDR2 is FQGNSA. With V trimmed by 1 base and J by 8 bases, 11 bases remained unmatched. The CDR3 consists of 17 residues. DNA of the CDR3: TGTGCCAGCAGCTTAGTCACAGGGACAGTAGTTGATTCACCCCTCCACTTT. This translates into CASSLVTGTVVDSPLHF.

The rearrangement uses TRBV9 and TRBJ2-2; tentatively, D is TRBD1 (5 bases). V was cut by 1 base and J by 4 bases, with 17 bases left in between. The CDR3 runs 17 residues. In germline, CDR1 is SGDLS, CDR2 YYNGEE. CDR3: CASSVTGRQGTTGELFF. Written as DNA, the CDR3 is TGTGCCAGCAGCGTAACAGGTCGGCAGGGAACCACCGGGGAGCTGTTTTTT.

To note about this clone: Other DNA sequences in this specimen translate into the identical CDR3. The CDR3 bases are TGTGCCAGCAGTTTATCGTCCTACGGCTACACCTTC. The encoded protein is CASSLSSYGYTF. The V and J genes are TRBV28 and TRBJ1-2; D uncertain. Germline V CDR1 and CDR2: MDHEN, SYDVKM. Between the trimmed V and J ends, which lost 1 base and 8 bases, there was a span of 8 bases. There are 12 residues in the CDR3.

The chain carries TRBV9 and TRBJ1-1, with D perhaps TRBD1 (5 bases). The V end was cut by 2 bases, the J end by 0 bases, with 20 bases between. CDR1 is SGDLS and CDR2 is YYNGEE in the germline V gene. This CDR3 has 18 residues. CDR3 sequence reads: CASSVGTRQQRMNTEAFF. The CDR3 nucleotides are TGTGCCAGCAGCGTGGGCACAAGACAGCAAAGGATGAACACTGAAGCTTTCTTT.

Notes on this clone: A junction end diverges from the germline sequence, so it may reflect a read error. The chain recombines TRBV7-7 with TRBJ2-5; D unclear. Looked up from germline, CDR1 is SSHAT and CDR2 is FNYEAQ (reference sequence). The length of the CDR3 is 15 residues. The CDR3 is CASSPRGMAQETQYF. The CDR3 nucleotides read TGTGCTAGCAGCCCCCGCGGTATGGCCCAAGAGACCCAGTACTTC.

The rearrangement links TRBV9 to TRBJ2-7, with 7 bases matching TRBD2. CDR3 length equals 15 residues. Germline V lookup: CDR1 SGDLS, CDR2 YYNGEE. Germline trimming cut 5 bases from V and 0 bases from J; bases unmatched to any gene: 8. CDR3 DNA: TGTGCCAGCAGTGTGGGAGGGTTTAGCTCCTACGAGCAGTACTTC. This translates into CASSVGGFSSYEQYF.

The J gene is TRBJ1-4, the V gene TRBV11-2; D is unresolved. CDR1 is SGHAT, CDR2 FQNNGV, per germline. V lost 5 bases, J lost 7 bases, and 17 bases lay in between. The CDR3 length is 15 residues. In nucleotides, the CDR3 is TGTGCCAGCAGCCCAGCAGGAGGGAAAGGTGAAAAACTGTTTTTT. Translated: CASSPAGGKGEKLFF.